Sequencing of this T cell receptor (beta chain) was carried out in a study of T cell responses to AZD1222 COVID-19 vaccine. For the study at large: Investigators merged groups given second doses at roughly 4 or roughly 12 weeks.

Sequencing used immunoSEQ multiplex PCR; TCRdb keeps in-frame clones, though not all of them. The sample has 90,000 to 120,000 clones, about 90% seen once. The CDR3 covers 16 residues. Germline V gene sequence: CDR1 MDHEN, CDR2 SYDVKM. V was pared by 3 bases and J by 4 bases, with 7 bases of the junction left unmatched. Of note for this clone: What it binds is not known.

Whole-study results and caveats: Only a handful of individuals given AZD1222 were seropositive at baseline. Sampled repertoires all dated from after the peak T cell response.

The rearrangement uses TRBV28 and TRBJ2-7, with 12 nucleotides matching TRBD1. The TCR originated in an adult in good health. This specimen consisted of peripheral blood, obtained on day 0 of AZD1222 vaccination. The CDR3 DNA follows: TGTGCCAGCAGTTTTACCGGGACAGGGGGCTTTTACGAGCAGTACTTC. This sequence encodes CASSFTGTGGFYEQYF.